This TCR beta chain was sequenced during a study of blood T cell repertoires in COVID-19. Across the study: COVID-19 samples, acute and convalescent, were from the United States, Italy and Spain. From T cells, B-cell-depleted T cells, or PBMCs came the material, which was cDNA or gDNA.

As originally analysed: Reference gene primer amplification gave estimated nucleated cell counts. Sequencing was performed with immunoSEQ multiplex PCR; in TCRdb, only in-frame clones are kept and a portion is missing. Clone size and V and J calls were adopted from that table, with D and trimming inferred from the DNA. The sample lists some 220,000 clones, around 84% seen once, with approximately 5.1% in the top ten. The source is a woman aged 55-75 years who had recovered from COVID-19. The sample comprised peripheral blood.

CDR3 in DNA: TGTGCCAGTAGTACCACGACCTCAGGGGAGACCCAGTACTTC. Translated: CASSTTTSGETQYF. The V call is TRBV19, the J call TRBJ2-5, with a possible D match to TRBD1 (5 bases). V lost 4 bases and J 5 bases, leaving 14 bases between the germline ends. This CDR3 contains 14 residues. Germline assignment: CDR1 LNHDA and CDR2 SQIVND (reference sequence).